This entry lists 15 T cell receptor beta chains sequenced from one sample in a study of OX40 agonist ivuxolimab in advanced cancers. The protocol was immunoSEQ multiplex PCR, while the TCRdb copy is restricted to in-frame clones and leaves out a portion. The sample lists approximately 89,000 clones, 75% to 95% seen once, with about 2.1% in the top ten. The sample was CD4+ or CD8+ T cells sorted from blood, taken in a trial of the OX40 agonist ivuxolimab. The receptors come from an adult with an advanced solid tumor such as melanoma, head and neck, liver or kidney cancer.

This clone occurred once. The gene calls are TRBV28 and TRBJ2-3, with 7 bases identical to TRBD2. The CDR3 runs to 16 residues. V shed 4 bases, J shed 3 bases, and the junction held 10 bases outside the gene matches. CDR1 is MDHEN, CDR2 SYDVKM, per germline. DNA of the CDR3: TGTGCCAGCAGTTCCCCAGCGGGATTTACTACAGATACGCAGTATTTT. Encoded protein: CASSSPAGFTTDTQYF.

This CDR3 is CASSTTGEGSGNTIYF. The DNA for the CDR3 is TGTGCCAGTAGTACCACAGGGGAAGGATCTGGAAACACCATATATTTT. This chain links TRBV19 with TRBJ1-3, with 7 bases identical to TRBD1. Germline values: CDR1 LNHDA, CDR2 SQIVND (reference sequence). Trimming at V came to 4 bases and at J to 1 base, leaving 7 bases not matched to a gene. The CDR3 has 16 amino acids.

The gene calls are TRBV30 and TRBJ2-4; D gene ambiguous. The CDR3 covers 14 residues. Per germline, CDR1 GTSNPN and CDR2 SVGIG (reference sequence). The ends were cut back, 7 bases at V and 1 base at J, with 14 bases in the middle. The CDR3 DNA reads TGTGCCTACGCCCCGGGTTTGGCCAAAAACATTCAGTACTTC. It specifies CAYAPGLAKNIQYF.

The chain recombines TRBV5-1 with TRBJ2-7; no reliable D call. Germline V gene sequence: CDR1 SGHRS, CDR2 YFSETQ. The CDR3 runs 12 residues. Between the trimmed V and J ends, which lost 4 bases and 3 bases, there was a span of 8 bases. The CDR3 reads CASSAEFYEQYF. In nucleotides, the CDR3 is TGCGCCAGCAGCGCTGAATTCTACGAGCAGTACTTC. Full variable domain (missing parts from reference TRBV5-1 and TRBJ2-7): KAGVTQTPRYLIKTRGQQVTLSCSPISGHRSVSWYQQTPGQGLQFLFEYFSETQRNKGNFPGRFSGRQFSNSRSEMNVSTLELGDSALYLCASSAEFYEQYFGPGTRLTVT.

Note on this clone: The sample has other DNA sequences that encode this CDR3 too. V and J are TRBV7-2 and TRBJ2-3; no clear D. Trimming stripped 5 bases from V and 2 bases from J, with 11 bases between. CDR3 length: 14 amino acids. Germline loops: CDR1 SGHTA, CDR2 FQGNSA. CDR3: CASSLFGSTDTQYF. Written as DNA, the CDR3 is TGTGCCAGCAGCCTTTTCGGTTCCACAGATACGCAGTATTTT.

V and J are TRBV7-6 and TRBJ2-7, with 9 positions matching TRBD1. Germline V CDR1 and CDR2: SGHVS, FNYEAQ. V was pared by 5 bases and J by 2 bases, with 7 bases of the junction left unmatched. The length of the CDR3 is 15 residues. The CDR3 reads CASSPAGTGTYEQYF. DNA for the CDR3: TGTGCCAGCAGCCCCGCCGGGACAGGGACCTACGAGCAGTACTTC.

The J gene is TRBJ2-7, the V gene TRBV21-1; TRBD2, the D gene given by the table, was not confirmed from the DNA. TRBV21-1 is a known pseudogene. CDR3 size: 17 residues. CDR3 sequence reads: CASSKVSRGRRDHEQYF. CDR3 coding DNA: TGTGCCAGCAGCAAAGTCTCCCGGGGGAGGAGAGATCACGAGCAGTACTTC.

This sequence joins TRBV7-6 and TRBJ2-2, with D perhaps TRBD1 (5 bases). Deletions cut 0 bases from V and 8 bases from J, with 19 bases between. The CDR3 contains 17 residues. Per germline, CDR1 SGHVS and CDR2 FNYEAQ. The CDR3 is CASSLAASQVGPGELFF. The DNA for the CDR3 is TGTGCCAGCAGCTTAGCGGCTTCACAGGTTGGGCCTGGGGAGCTGTTTTTT. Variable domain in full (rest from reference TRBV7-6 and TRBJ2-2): GAGVSQSPRYKVTKRGQDVALRCDPISGHVSLYWYRQALGQGPEFLTYFNYEAQQDKSGLPNDRFSAERPEGSISTLTIQRTEQRDSAMYRCASSLAASQVGPGELFFGEGSRLTVL.

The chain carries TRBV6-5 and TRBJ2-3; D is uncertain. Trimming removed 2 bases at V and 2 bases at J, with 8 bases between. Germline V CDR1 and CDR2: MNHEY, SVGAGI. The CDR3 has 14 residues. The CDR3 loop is CASSYRYHTDTQYF. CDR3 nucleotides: TGTGCCAGCAGTTACAGATACCACACAGATACGCAGTATTTT.

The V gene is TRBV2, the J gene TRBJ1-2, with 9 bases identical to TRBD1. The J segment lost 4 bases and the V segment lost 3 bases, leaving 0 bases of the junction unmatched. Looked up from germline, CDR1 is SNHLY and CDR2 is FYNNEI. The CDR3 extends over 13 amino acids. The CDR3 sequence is CASSEGQGYGYTF. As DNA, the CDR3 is TGTGCCAGCAGTGAGGGACAGGGCTATGGCTACACCTTC.

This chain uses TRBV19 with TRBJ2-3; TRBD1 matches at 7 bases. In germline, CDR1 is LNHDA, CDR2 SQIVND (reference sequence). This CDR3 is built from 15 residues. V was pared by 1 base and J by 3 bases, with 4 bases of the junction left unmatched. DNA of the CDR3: TGTGCCAGTAGTATAGCACAGGGGTTAACAGATACGCAGTATTTT. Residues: CASSIAQGLTDTQYF.

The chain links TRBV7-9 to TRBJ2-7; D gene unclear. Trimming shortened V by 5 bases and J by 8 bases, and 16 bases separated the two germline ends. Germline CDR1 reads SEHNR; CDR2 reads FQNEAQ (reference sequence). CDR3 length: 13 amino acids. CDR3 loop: CASSTTPAEKQYF. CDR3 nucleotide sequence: TGTGCCAGCAGCACCACCCCGGCGGAGAAGCAGTACTTC.

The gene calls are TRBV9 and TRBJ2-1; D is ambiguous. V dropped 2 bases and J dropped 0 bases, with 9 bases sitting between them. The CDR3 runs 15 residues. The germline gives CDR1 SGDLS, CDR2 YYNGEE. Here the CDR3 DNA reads TGTGCCAGCAGCGTCAGCGCGAGCTCCTACAATGAGCAGTTCTTC. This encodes CASSVSASSYNEQFF.

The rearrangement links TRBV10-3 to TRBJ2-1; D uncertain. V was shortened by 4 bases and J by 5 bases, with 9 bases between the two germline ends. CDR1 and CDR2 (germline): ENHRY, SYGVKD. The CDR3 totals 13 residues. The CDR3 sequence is CAISVPDHNEQFF. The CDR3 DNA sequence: TGTGCCATCAGTGTGCCCGATCACAATGAGCAGTTCTTC.

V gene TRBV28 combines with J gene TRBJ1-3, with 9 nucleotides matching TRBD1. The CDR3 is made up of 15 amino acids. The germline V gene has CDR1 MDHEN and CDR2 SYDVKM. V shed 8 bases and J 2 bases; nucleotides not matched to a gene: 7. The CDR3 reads CASGLQGAAGNTIYF. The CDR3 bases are TGTGCCAGCGGCCTACAGGGGGCCGCTGGAAACACCATATATTTT.